This passage covers 23 T cell receptor beta chains from one sample sequenced in a study of neurological immune-mediated disorders. TCRdb called the 5' RACE reads again in MiXCR, with one record for every CDR3 protein. In the table there are 55,000 to 70,000 distinct CDR3 sequences, around 10% of which are singletons. The specimen sequenced was PBMCs. The receptor source for this set is a man aged 60 to 75 in good health.

This clonotype was seen ten or more times. This chain uses TRBV3-1 with TRBJ2-1; D not resolved. V was cut by 7 bases and J by 8 bases, with 9 bases left in between. The CDR3 is 11 amino acids. Germline CDR1 is LGHDT and CDR2 is YNNKEL (reference sequence). For the CDR3, the DNA is TGTGCCAGCACCGATAAGGATGAGCAGTTCTTC. It is translated as CASTDKDEQFF.

This clonotype was recorded at least ten times. The chain recombines TRBV20-1 with TRBJ1-2; 7 bases align to TRBD1. This CDR3 is built from 13 residues. Germline loops: CDR1 DFQATT, CDR2 SNEGSKA (reference sequence). V dropped 4 bases and J dropped 3; count of bases not matched to a gene: 5. DNA of the CDR3: TGCAGTGCTACGGGACAGCCGGACTATGGCTACACCTTC. Protein product: CSATGQPDYGYTF.

This clonotype was counted at least ten times. The genes are TRBV27 and TRBJ1-1, with 7 bases aligning to TRBD1. Germline CDR1 and CDR2: MNHEY and SMNVEV (reference sequence). The ends lost 9 bases at V and 1 base at J; junction bases unmatched: 8. The CDR3 length is 14 residues. CDR3 amino acids: CASNRGGPNTEAFF. CDR3 coding DNA: TGTGCCAGTAACAGGGGCGGGCCGAACACTGAAGCTTTCTTT.

This clonotype has a count of ten or more. V usage is TRBV12-3 or TRBV12-4 and J usage is TRBJ1-6; D is possibly TRBD1 (5 bases). The V and J ends lost 7 bases and 8 bases respectively, with 18 bases between them. CDR3 length: 15 residues. The CDR3 coding sequence is TGTGCCAGCACCCTCTGGGGCAGGGCTGATTCACCCCTCCACTTT. Its protein product is CASTLWGRADSPLHF.

This clonotype was recorded at least ten times. The chain carries TRBV11-2 and TRBJ2-3; 11 nucleotides align to TRBD2. CDR1 and CDR2 from the germline V gene are SGHAT and FQNNGV. J gave up 3 bases and V 0 bases, and 5 bases lay outside the gene matches. CDR3 length: 17 residues. The CDR3 spells CASSLDHSGGATDTQYF. The CDR3 DNA reads as TGTGCCAGCAGCTTAGATCATAGCGGGGGGGCAACAGATACGCAGTATTTT.

The chain joins TRBV12-3 or TRBV12-4 to TRBJ1-1; D unresolved. The CDR3 consists of 14 residues. With 6 bases removed from V and 4 bases from J, the gap between germline ends came to 15 bases. For the CDR3, the DNA is TGTGCCAGCAGAGTGGTGGGGTCGATCACTGAAGCTTTCTTT. Translation gives CASRVVGSITEAFF.

In this sample, this clonotype turned up many times. The chain has TRBV5-1 and TRBJ1-1, with D unresolved. Trimming pared 1 base from V and 6 bases from J, leaving 13 bases between. The CDR3 covers 14 residues. Germline values: CDR1 SGHRS, CDR2 YFSETQ. The CDR3, as DNA: TGCGCCAGCAGCTTGCTGGGGAATTCCCCTGAAGCTTTCTTT. Translated, it gives CASSLLGNSPEAFF.

This clonotype was detected many times. For the CDR3, the DNA is TGTGCCAGCTCACGGGCGTGGGGACAGGGAGATTCACCCCTCCACTTT. It encodes CASSRAWGQGDSPLHF. The rearrangement links TRBV18 to TRBJ1-6; 9 bases are a match to TRBD1. There are 16 residues in the CDR3. Unmatched junction bases numbered 9, after V lost 4 bases and J lost 8 bases. Germline CDR1 is KGHSH and CDR2 is LQKENI.

This clonotype was observed at least ten times. The chain recombines TRBV5-5 with TRBJ1-1, with D tentatively TRBD1 (5 bases). The CDR3 is 15 residues long. CDR1 SGHKS and CDR2 YYEKEE come from the germline V gene (reference sequence). V lost 2 bases and J 5 bases, leaving 16 bases between the germline ends. This CDR3 reads CASSLTTGARTEAFF. CDR3 DNA: TGTGCCAGCAGCTTAACAACAGGTGCAAGGACTGAAGCTTTCTTT.

Ten or more counts support this clonotype. V is TRBV12-3 or TRBV12-4 and J is TRBJ1-5; 8 nucleotides align to TRBD1. This CDR3 has 16 residues. V shed 4 bases and J 6 bases; nucleotides not matched to a gene: 11. The CDR3 region is CASSSTGTGPTQPQHF. Written as DNA, the CDR3 is TGTGCCAGCAGTTCTACAGGGACAGGTCCAACTCAGCCCCAGCATTTT.

This clonotype was counted many times. The genes are TRBV5-6 and TRBJ1-2; the D is unclear. The CDR3 covers 14 residues. Trimming took off 2 bases at V and 5 bases at J, with 13 bases between the two ends. Germline V lookup: CDR1 SGHDT, CDR2 YYEEEE. The CDR3 DNA reads TGTGCCAGCAGCTTTGAGGGTTATTTGTATGGCTACACCTTC. Translation gives CASSFEGYLYGYTF.

This clonotype was observed many times. The rearrangement joins TRBV5-5 to TRBJ1-2; perhaps TRBD1 as D (6 bases). Germline V gives CDR1 SGHKS, CDR2 YYEKEE (reference sequence). V dropped 0 bases and J dropped 6 bases, with 12 bases sitting between them. This CDR3 has 14 residues. CDR3 in amino acids: CASSLVGARNGYTF. For the CDR3, the DNA is TGTGCCAGCAGCTTGGTGGGGGCACGGAATGGCTACACCTTC.

This clonotype was found many times. V is TRBV7-2 and J is TRBJ2-5, with D possibly TRBD1 on 6 matching bases. This CDR3 has 13 amino acids. The germline V and J ends were trimmed by 4 bases and 3 bases, with 9 bases remaining between them. Germline CDR1 and CDR2: SGHTA and FQGNSA. CDR3: CASSSSGEETQYF. The CDR3, as DNA: TGTGCCAGCAGCTCCTCAGGGGAAGAGACCCAGTACTTC. Full variable domain (outside the CDR3, taken from reference TRBV7-2 and TRBJ2-5): GAGVSQSPSNKVTEKGKDVELRCDPISGHTALYWYRQSLGQGLEFLIYFQGNSAPDKSGLPSDRFSAERTGGSVSTLTIQRTQQEDSAVYLCASSSSGEETQYFGPGTRLLVL.

This clonotype occurred many times. The chain has TRBV7-9 and TRBJ1-5; the D is unclear. Germline CDR1 reads SEHNR; CDR2 reads FQNEAQ (reference sequence). Trimming took 1 base from V and 1 from J, leaving 8 bases between them. This CDR3 has 15 residues. The CDR3 nucleotides read TGTGCCAGCAGCTTAGGAGGGTACAGCAATCAGCCCCAGCATTTT. The encoded protein is CASSLGGYSNQPQHF.

This clonotype occurred many times. This chain connects TRBV6-2 or TRBV6-3 to TRBJ2-3; 9 bases fit TRBD2. The germline CDR1 and CDR2 sequences are MNHEY and SVGEGT. CDR3 size: 16 residues. The V segment lost 4 bases and the J segment 2 bases; nucleotides outside the gene matches: 7. The CDR3 sequence is CASSSLQRGDTDTQYF. In nucleotides, the CDR3 is TGTGCCAGCAGTTCCCTCCAGCGGGGGGACACAGATACGCAGTATTTT.

As to this clonotype: A much larger clone lies one base from this, so it may be a read error. The V gene is TRBV7-8, the J gene TRBJ2-7; TRBD1 might be the D (6 bases). CDR1 and CDR2 (germline): SGHVS, FQNEAQ. The length of the CDR3 is 15 residues. The V end was cut by 2 bases, the J end by 7 bases, with 18 bases between. The CDR3 region has the DNA TGTGCCAGCAGCTTACAGGGGAGCTCCTACAATGAGCAGTACTTC. Translation gives CASSLQGSSYNEQYF.

Concerning this clonotype: A much larger clone lies one base from this, so it may be a read error. The rearrangement links TRBV24-1 to TRBJ2-1; 7 bases map to TRBD1. The CDR3 has 15 residues. V lost 0 bases and J lost 9; bases outside the gene matches: 7. Germline-derived CDR1 and CDR2 are KGHDR and SFDVKD. The CDR3 reads CATSDLTRGGTEQFF. As DNA, the CDR3 is TGTGCCACCAGTGATTTGACTAGAGGGGGCACTGAGCAGTTCTTC.

In this sample, this clonotype turned up a few times. The V call is TRBV6-5, the J call TRBJ2-6; no clear D. V was shortened by 7 bases and J by 0 bases, with 7 bases between the two germline ends. The V gene's germline CDR1 is MNHEY and CDR2 SVGAGI. The CDR3 sequence is 14 residues long. CDR3 protein: CASISLSGANVLTF. The CDR3 coding sequence is TGTGCCAGCATCTCCCTCTCTGGGGCCAACGTCCTGACTTTC.

This clonotype was observed at least ten times. J is TRBJ1-3 and V is TRBV11-2; the D gene is possibly TRBD1 (6 bases). The germline CDR1 and CDR2 sequences are SGHAT and FQNNGV. V was trimmed by 1 base and J by 5 bases, leaving 9 bases between them. This CDR3 spans 14 amino acids. This CDR3 is CASSLVRGRNTIYF. DNA for the CDR3: TGTGCCAGCAGCTTAGTCAGGGGTCGAAACACCATATATTTT. The full variable domain, in which reference TRBV11-2 and TRBJ1-3 provide the parts outside the CDR3, is EAGVAQSPRYKIIEKRQSVAFWCNPISGHATLYWYQQILGQGPKLLIQFQNNGVVDDSQLPKDRFSAERLKGVDSTLKIQPAKLEDSAVYLCASSLVRGRNTIYFGEGSWLTVV.

This clonotype was seen at least ten times. The rearrangement uses TRBV12-3 or TRBV12-4 and TRBJ1-4, with D unclear. This CDR3 has 15 amino acids. The V and J ends lost 3 bases and 4 bases respectively, with 12 bases between them. The CDR3 nucleotides read TGTGCCAGCAGTTTTGCCGGCGCCGGTAATGAAAAACTGTTTTTT. Translation gives CASSFAGAGNEKLFF.

This clonotype showed up just a few times. A read error is possible here, since a much larger clone lies one base away. The gene calls are TRBV11-2 and TRBJ2-7, with TRBD1 matching 8 bases. V gave up 10 bases and J gave up 5 bases; unmatched junction bases: 10. This CDR3 has 13 residues. Germline CDR1 is SGHAT and CDR2 is FQNNGV. The CDR3 loop is CATLGQGHNEQYF. The CDR3 nucleotides are TGTGCCACCCTAGGACAGGGACATAACGAGCAGTACTTC.

This clonotype was found many times. The gene calls are TRBV6-5 and TRBJ1-6, with D tentatively TRBD1 (5 bases). With 6 bases removed from V and 0 bases from J, the gap between germline ends came to 9 bases. Germline CDR1 and CDR2: MNHEY and SVGAGI. This CDR3 spans 15 amino acids. The CDR3 sequence is CASRPGSSYNSPLHF. The CDR3 DNA is TGTGCCAGCAGGCCAGGGAGCTCCTATAATTCACCCCTCCACTTT.

This clonotype was observed at least ten times. The chain employs TRBV27 and TRBJ1-1, with D possibly matching TRBD1 (5 bases). The CDR3 contains 14 residues. Trimming removed 5 bases at V and 5 bases at J, with 15 bases between. Looked up from germline, CDR1 is MNHEY and CDR2 is SMNVEV (reference sequence). CDR3 DNA sequence: TGTGCCAGCAGTCCACAGGAGAGGCGGACTGAAGCTTTCTTT. Translation: CASSPQERRTEAFF.